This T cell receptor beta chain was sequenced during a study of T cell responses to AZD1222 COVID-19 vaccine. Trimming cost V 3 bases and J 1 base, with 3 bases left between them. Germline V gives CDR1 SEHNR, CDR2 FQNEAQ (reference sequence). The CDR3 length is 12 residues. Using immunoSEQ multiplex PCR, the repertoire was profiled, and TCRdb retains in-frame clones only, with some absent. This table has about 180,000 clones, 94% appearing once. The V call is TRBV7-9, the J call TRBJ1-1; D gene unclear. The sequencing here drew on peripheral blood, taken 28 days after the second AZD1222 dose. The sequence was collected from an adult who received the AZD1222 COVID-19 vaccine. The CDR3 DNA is TGTGCCAGCAGCTTTCCGAACACTGAAGCTTTCTTT. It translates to CASSFPNTEAFF. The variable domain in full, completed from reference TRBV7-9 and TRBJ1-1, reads DTGVSQNPRHKITKRGQNVTFRCDPISEHNRLYWYRQTLGQGPEFLTYFQNEAQLEKSRLLSDRFSAERPKGSFSTLEIQRTEQGDSAMYLCASSFPNTEAFFGQGTRLTVV.